The 32 T cell receptor beta chains below all came from one sample that was sequenced in a study of cytotoxic CD8 clonotypes in ibrutinib-treated CLL. Method: immunoSEQ multiplex PCR; TCRdb's copy keeps in-frame clones and lacks some. The data show 200,000 to 250,000 clones, 70% seen once. This material consisted of PBMCs, taken after 12 months of ibrutinib treatment. Receptor source: a human donor with chronic lymphocytic leukemia.

The CDR3, as DNA: TGCAGTGCCCCCTCCGGGGTAGGCGCTTTCTTT. This translates into CSAPSGVGAFF. The V and J genes are TRBV20-1 and TRBJ1-1; D is unclear. V lost 6 bases, J lost 11 bases, and 16 bases lay in between. The CDR3 runs to 11 residues. Germline V gene sequence: CDR1 DFQATT, CDR2 SNEGSKA (reference sequence).

In its sample, this clone was seen once. The CDR3 protein is CASSSRTGNNEQFF. CDR3 nucleotide sequence: TGTGCCAGCAGCTCAAGGACAGGTAACAATGAGCAGTTCTTC. The chain employs TRBV11-2 and TRBJ2-1; 7 bases align to TRBD1. After removal of 4 bases from V and 5 bases from J, the junction contained 5 bases not matched to a gene. Germline CDR1 is SGHAT and CDR2 is FQNNGV. This CDR3 comprises 14 residues.

The chain links TRBV7-2 to TRBJ2-3; D is possibly TRBD2 (6 bases). Deletions cut 5 bases from V and 5 bases from J, with 17 bases between. The length of the CDR3 is 15 residues. Germline V gene sequence: CDR1 SGHTA, CDR2 FQGNSA. In DNA, the CDR3 is TGTGCCAGCAGCCCCGAATCTATGCGGGGAGATACGCAGTATTTT. It specifies CASSPESMRGDTQYF.

This chain uses TRBV6-5 with TRBJ1-1, with D unclear. The CDR3 covers 14 residues. V was clipped by 5 bases and J by 2 bases, with 12 bases between them. Germline V lookup: CDR1 MNHEY, CDR2 SVGAGI. The CDR3 coding sequence is TGTGCCAGCAGTCCCTATCCCTCCAACACTGAAGCTTTCTTT. Protein: CASSPYPSNTEAFF.

This chain joins TRBV28 and TRBJ2-2, with D tentatively TRBD1 or TRBD2 (6 bases each). The length of the CDR3 is 15 residues. V was cut by 6 bases and J by 4 bases, with 15 bases left in between. Germline loops: CDR1 MDHEN, CDR2 SYDVKM. The CDR3 is CASSLGGTSTGELFF. The CDR3 DNA reads TGTGCCAGCAGCCTAGGGGGGACCAGCACCGGGGAGCTGTTTTTT.

The CDR3: CASSLGGGHGYTF. The CDR3 region has the DNA TGCGCCAGCAGCTTGGGAGGCGGGCATGGCTACACCTTC. The chain joins TRBV5-1 to TRBJ1-2; no clear D. The CDR3 has 13 residues. The germline V and J ends were trimmed by 0 bases and 6 bases, with 9 bases remaining between them. In germline, CDR1 is SGHRS, CDR2 YFSETQ. Full variable domain (missing parts from reference TRBV5-1 and TRBJ1-2): KAGVTQTPRYLIKTRGQQVTLSCSPISGHRSVSWYQQTPGQGLQFLFEYFSETQRNKGNFPGRFSGRQFSNSRSEMNVSTLELGDSALYLCASSLGGGHGYTFGSGTRLTVV.

This rearrangement joins TRBV9 to TRBJ2-1, with no clear D. Germline CDR1 is SGDLS and CDR2 is YYNGEE. Trimming removed 3 bases at V and 0 bases at J, with 10 bases between. The CDR3 is 15 residues long. CDR3 bases: TGTGCCAGCAGCGACTGGAAGAGCTCCTACAATGAGCAGTTCTTC. This sequence encodes CASSDWKSSYNEQFF.

In this sample, this clone turned up a few times. Written as DNA, the CDR3 is TGTGCCAGCAGCCCAGGGGGTAGACAGCCTAGCAATCAGCCCCAGCATTTT. Amino acid sequence: CASSPGGRQPSNQPQHF. The J gene is TRBJ1-5, the V gene TRBV7-6, with 7 nucleotides matching TRBD1. Germline V lookup: CDR1 SGHVS, CDR2 FNYEAQ. The trim removed 5 bases at V and 0 bases at J, leaving 10 bases unmatched. The CDR3 loop spans 17 amino acids.

The rearrangement uses TRBV6-8 and TRBJ2-2; 12 bases are a match to TRBD1. CDR1 and CDR2 (germline): MNHGY, SAAAGT. V trimming: 5 bases; J trimming: 6 bases; junction bases outside the gene matches: 13. CDR3 length: 18 residues. CDR3 in DNA: TGTGCCAGCAGTGGGACAGGGGGCGCTTATCTACACGCCGGGGAGCTGTTTTTT. This translates into CASSGTGGAYLHAGELFF.

The chain is built from TRBV2 and TRBJ1-4; D gene ambiguous. Trimming shortened V by 9 bases and J by 5 bases, and 13 bases separated the two germline ends. This CDR3 is 13 amino acids long. Per the germline V gene, CDR1 is SNHLY and CDR2 is FYNNEI. The CDR3 bases are TGTGCCAGGGATGAGGGCAACAATGAAAAACTGTTTTTT. Translation: CARDEGNNEKLFF.

This clone was found a few times. CDR3 bases: TGTGCCAGTAGTATCCGGGTGGGACAGCCCCAGCATTTT. Translation: CASSIRVGQPQHF. The V and J genes are TRBV19 and TRBJ1-5; D call uncertain. Germline-derived CDR1 and CDR2 are LNHDA and SQIVND (reference sequence). The CDR3 runs 13 residues. Trimming removed 3 bases from V and 7 bases from J, with 10 bases in between.

J is TRBJ2-5 and V is TRBV11-2, with 10 bases matching TRBD1. The CDR3 is 17 amino acids. Germline CDR1 is SGHAT and CDR2 is FQNNGV. J lost 5 bases, V lost 5 bases, and 14 bases had no gene match. CDR3 in DNA: TGTGCCAGCAGCCTGAGGACAGGGGGTAAAGTATGGGAGACCCAGTACTTC. Amino acids: CASSLRTGGKVWETQYF.

The chain employs TRBV25-1 and TRBJ2-1; D not resolved. Per the germline V gene, CDR1 is MGHDK and CDR2 is SYGVNS. This CDR3 comprises 13 residues. V was shortened by 5 bases and J by 3 bases, with 8 bases between the two germline ends. CDR3 sequence: CASSNLNYNEQFF. CDR3 DNA sequence: TGTGCCAGCAGTAACCTAAACTACAATGAGCAGTTCTTC.

This clone appeared many times. V gene TRBV27 combines with J gene TRBJ1-5; D remains ambiguous. Trimming removed 3 bases at V and 7 bases at J, with 7 bases between. The CDR3 consists of 12 residues. Germline CDR1 reads MNHEY; CDR2 reads SMNVEV (reference sequence). CDR3 bases: TGTGCCAGCAGTTTGGGCGGACAGCCCCAGCATTTT. It translates to CASSLGGQPQHF.

V usage is TRBV27 and J usage is TRBJ2-1, with D perhaps matching TRBD1 or TRBD2 (7 bases each). CDR1 MNHEY and CDR2 SMNVEV come from the germline V gene (reference sequence). The V end lost 7 bases, the J end lost 7 bases, and 23 bases lay between the germline ends. The CDR3 contains 16 residues. This CDR3 reads CASNIAQGGPKNEQFF. The CDR3 DNA reads as TGTGCCAGCAACATCGCCCAGGGGGGGCCGAAAAATGAGCAGTTCTTC.

The V call is TRBV28, the J call TRBJ2-7, with 7 bases matching TRBD2. V lost 6 bases and J lost 3; bases outside the gene matches: 14. Germline assignment: CDR1 MDHEN and CDR2 SYDVKM. The CDR3 covers 16 residues. The chain's CDR3 is CASSGTSVAGIYEQYF. For the CDR3, the DNA is TGTGCCAGCAGCGGTACTAGCGTCGCGGGGATCTACGAGCAGTACTTC.

This clone was seen just once. The junction and the germline gene differ at one end; a read error may be behind it. The J gene is TRBJ1-1, the V gene TRBV6-5, with D tentatively TRBD1 (6 bases). CDR3 length: 12 amino acids. Germline V gene lookup returns CDR1 MNHEY and CDR2 SVGAGI. The CDR3 loop reads CASSYSTGGVSF. CDR3 in DNA: TGTGCCAGCAGTTACTCGACAGGAGGGGTCTCCTTT.

The CDR3, as DNA: TGCGCCAGCAGCTTTTTAACAGGGTCGGATGAAAAACTGTTTTTT. Translated: CASSFLTGSDEKLFF. V is TRBV5-1 and J is TRBJ1-4; tentative D call: TRBD1 (6 bases). Germline V CDR1 and CDR2: SGHRS, YFSETQ. V was clipped by 2 bases and J by 6 bases, with 14 bases between them. The CDR3 has 15 residues.

V and J are TRBV9 and TRBJ2-2; D remains unclear. V lost 4 bases and J lost 3, with 7 bases in between. The CDR3 is made up of 13 amino acids. Germline CDR1 reads SGDLS; CDR2 reads YYNGEE. The CDR3 spells CASSSPYTGELFF. The DNA for the CDR3 is TGTGCCAGCAGCTCACCCTACACCGGGGAGCTGTTTTTT.

This chain links TRBV6-5 with TRBJ2-1; 9 nucleotides match TRBD2. The CDR3 sequence is 14 residues long. CDR1 is MNHEY, CDR2 SVGAGI, per germline. V shed 6 bases and J 3 bases; nucleotides not matched to a gene: 3. CDR3 residues: CASRLAGSYNEQFF. The CDR3 nucleotides read TGTGCCAGCAGGCTAGCGGGAAGCTACAATGAGCAGTTCTTC.

The J gene is TRBJ1-4, the V gene TRBV5-1, with D perhaps matching TRBD1 (5 bases). Trimming took off 0 bases at V and 3 bases at J, with 9 bases between the two ends. Germline CDR1 and CDR2: SGHRS and YFSETQ. CDR3 size: 15 residues. The CDR3 DNA is TGCGCCAGCAGCTTGGTAAGGGGTGCTAATGAAAAACTGTTTTTT. As protein: CASSLVRGANEKLFF.

The V and J genes are TRBV5-1 and TRBJ2-3; TRBD2 might be the D (5 bases). CDR3 length: 14 amino acids. The V end was cut by 2 bases, the J end by 2 bases, with 9 bases between. CDR1 is SGHRS and CDR2 is YFSETQ in the germline V gene. The CDR3 sequence is CASSFPGNTDTQYF. The CDR3, as DNA: TGCGCCAGCAGCTTTCCGGGGAACACAGATACGCAGTATTTT.

In its sample, this clone was seen a few times. The V and J genes are TRBV10-1 and TRBJ2-7, with no clear D. The CDR3 spans 11 residues. Trimming stripped 6 bases from V and 4 bases from J, with 7 bases between. Germline V lookup: CDR1 WNHNN, CDR2 SYGVQD (reference sequence). The CDR3 sequence: CASRAQYEQYF. The CDR3, as DNA: TGCGCCAGCAGGGCCCAGTACGAGCAGTACTTC.

J is TRBJ1-2 and V is TRBV9; 10 nucleotides line up with TRBD1. Germline-derived CDR1 and CDR2 are SGDLS and YYNGEE. Trimming at V came to 0 bases and at J to 7 bases, leaving 9 bases not matched to a gene. The CDR3 is made up of 16 amino acids. In DNA form, the CDR3 reads TGTGCCAGCAGCGTAGGTCTTAGGGACAGGGGCAGTGGCTACACCTTC. Protein sequence: CASSVGLRDRGSGYTF.

The chain couples TRBV5-1 to TRBJ2-5; 10 bases map to TRBD2. The V gene end was trimmed by 3 bases and the J gene end by 5 bases; junction bases not matched to a gene: 10. The CDR3 is 16 residues long. Germline assignment: CDR1 SGHRS and CDR2 YFSETQ. The CDR3 here is CASSSGHNSGGETQYF. The CDR3, as DNA: TGCGCCAGCAGCTCTGGGCACAATAGCGGGGGGGAGACCCAGTACTTC.

V usage is TRBV5-1 and J usage is TRBJ1-2, with D maybe TRBD1 (6 bases). V gave up 4 bases and J gave up 8 bases, with 15 bases separating them. The CDR3 extends over 13 amino acids. The V gene's germline CDR1 is SGHRS and CDR2 YFSETQ. DNA of the CDR3: TGCGCCAGCAGCACGGGGGCATCGCGGGGCTACACCTTC. It specifies CASSTGASRGYTF. Supplemented by reference TRBV5-1 and TRBJ1-2, the full variable domain reads KAGVTQTPRYLIKTRGQQVTLSCSPISGHRSVSWYQQTPGQGLQFLFEYFSETQRNKGNFPGRFSGRQFSNSRSEMNVSTLELGDSALYLCASSTGASRGYTFGSGTRLTVV.

The CDR3, as DNA: TGCAGCGCTCCGGACAGGGGAGGCTACACCTTC. Translation: CSAPDRGGYTF. V gene TRBV29-1 combines with J gene TRBJ1-2; 9 nucleotides line up with TRBD1. Germline V gives CDR1 SQVTM, CDR2 ANQGSEA. CDR3 length equals 11 residues. V trimming: 7 bases; J trimming: 8 bases; junction bases outside the gene matches: 5.

The chain recombines TRBV7-9 with TRBJ2-2; 8 bases agree with TRBD1. Germline CDR1 SEHNR, CDR2 FQNEAQ (reference sequence). This CDR3 contains 14 residues. Trimming at V came to 4 bases and at J to 3 bases, leaving 1 base not matched to a gene. CDR3 in DNA: TGTGCCAGCAGCTCACAGGGGGACACCGGGGAGCTGTTTTTT. Translation: CASSSQGDTGELFF.

Notes on this clone: The sample contains more than one DNA sequence encoding this CDR3. The V call is TRBV2, the J call TRBJ2-5; D is perhaps TRBD2 (6 bases). Germline CDR1 reads SNHLY; CDR2 reads FYNNEI. The V and J ends lost 4 bases and 4 bases respectively, with 22 bases between them. The CDR3 extends over 17 amino acids. The CDR3 loop is CASSGSGGRGVGETQYF. The CDR3 DNA is TGTGCCAGCAGTGGGTCCGGAGGGAGAGGTGTGGGAGAGACCCAGTACTTC.

The gene calls are TRBV10-3 and TRBJ2-7; 9 nucleotides align to TRBD1. There are 17 residues in the CDR3. CDR1 is ENHRY, CDR2 SYGVKD, per germline. V was clipped by 5 bases and J by 5 bases; unmatched bases: 16. In DNA form, the CDR3 reads TGTGCCATCAGTCTCTTACCGGGACAGGGCTGGTTTAACGAGCAGTACTTC. It encodes CAISLLPGQGWFNEQYF.

This sequence joins TRBV30 and TRBJ1-3; possibly TRBD1 for D (6 bases). Germline CDR1 reads GTSNPN; CDR2 reads SVGIG (reference sequence). This CDR3 has 13 residues. V shed 2 bases and J shed 6 bases, with 11 bases lying between them. The CDR3 reads CAWSKAGANTIYF. CDR3 sequence (DNA): TGTGCCTGGAGTAAGGCGGGGGCAAACACCATATATTTT.

The chain recombines TRBV9 with TRBJ2-7; a possible D gene is TRBD1 (6 bases). V gave up 2 bases and J gave up 4 bases, with 16 bases separating them. Germline lookup yields CDR1 SGDLS and CDR2 YYNGEE. This CDR3 contains 15 residues. The CDR3 protein is CASSVSLGTQYEQYF. The CDR3 DNA reads as TGTGCCAGCAGCGTGAGCCTCGGGACACAATACGAGCAGTACTTC.